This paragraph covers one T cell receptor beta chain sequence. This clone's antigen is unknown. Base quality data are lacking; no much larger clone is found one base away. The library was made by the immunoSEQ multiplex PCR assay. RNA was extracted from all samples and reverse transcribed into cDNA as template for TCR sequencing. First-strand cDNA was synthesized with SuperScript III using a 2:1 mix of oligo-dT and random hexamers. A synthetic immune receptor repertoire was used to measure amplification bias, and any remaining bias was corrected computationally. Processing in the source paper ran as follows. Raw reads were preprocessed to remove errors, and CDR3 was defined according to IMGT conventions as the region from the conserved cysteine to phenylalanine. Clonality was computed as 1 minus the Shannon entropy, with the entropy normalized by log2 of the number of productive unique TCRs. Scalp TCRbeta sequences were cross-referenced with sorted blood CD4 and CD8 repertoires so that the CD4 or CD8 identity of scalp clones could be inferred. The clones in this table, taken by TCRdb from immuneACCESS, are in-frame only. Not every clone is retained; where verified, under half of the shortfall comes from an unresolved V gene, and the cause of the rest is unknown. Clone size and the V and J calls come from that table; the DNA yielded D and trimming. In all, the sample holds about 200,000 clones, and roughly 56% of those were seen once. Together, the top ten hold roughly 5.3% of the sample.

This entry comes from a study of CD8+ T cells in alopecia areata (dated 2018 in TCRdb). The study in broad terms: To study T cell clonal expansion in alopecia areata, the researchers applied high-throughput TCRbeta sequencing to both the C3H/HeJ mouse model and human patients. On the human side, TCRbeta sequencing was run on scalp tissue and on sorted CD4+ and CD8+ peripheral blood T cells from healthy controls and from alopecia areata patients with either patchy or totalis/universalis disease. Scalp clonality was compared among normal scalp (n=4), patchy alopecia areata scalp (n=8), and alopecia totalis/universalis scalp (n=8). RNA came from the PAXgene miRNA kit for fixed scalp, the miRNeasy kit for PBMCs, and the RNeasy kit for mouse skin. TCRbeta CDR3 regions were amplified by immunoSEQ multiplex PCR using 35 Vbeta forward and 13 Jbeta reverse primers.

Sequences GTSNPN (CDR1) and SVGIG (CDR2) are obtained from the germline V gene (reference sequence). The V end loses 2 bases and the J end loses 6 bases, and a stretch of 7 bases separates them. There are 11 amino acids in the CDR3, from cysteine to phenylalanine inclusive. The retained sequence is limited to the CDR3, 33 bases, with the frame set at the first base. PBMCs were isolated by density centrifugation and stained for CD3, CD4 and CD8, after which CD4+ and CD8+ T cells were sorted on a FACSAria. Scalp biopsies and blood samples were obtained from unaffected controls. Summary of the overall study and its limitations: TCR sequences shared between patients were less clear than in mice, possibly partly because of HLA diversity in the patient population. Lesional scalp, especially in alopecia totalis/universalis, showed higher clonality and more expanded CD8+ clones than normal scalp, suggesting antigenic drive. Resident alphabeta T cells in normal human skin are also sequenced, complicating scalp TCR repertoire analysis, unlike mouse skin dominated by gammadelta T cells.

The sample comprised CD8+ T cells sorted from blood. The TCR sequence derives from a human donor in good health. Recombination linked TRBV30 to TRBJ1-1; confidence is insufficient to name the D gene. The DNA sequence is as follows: TGTGCCTGGAGTAGTTCAGCTGAAGCTTTCTTT. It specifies CAWSSSAEAFF.